This T cell receptor beta chain originates from a study of a mutant IDH1 vaccine in newly diagnosed glioma. The overall study: It was radiotherapy, temozolomide, or both that patients received previously, with most receiving both. Notes on the study in general: The study observed vaccine-induced immune responses in more than 80% of patients.

Time point denoted: week 23, last vaccination. Vaccinated patients received 300 ug of mutant IDH1 20-mer peptide per dose, with topical imiquimod. Method: immunoSEQ multiplex PCR; TCRdb's copy keeps in-frame clones and lacks some. The sample consists of around 41,000 clones, about 78% of them appearing once. As concerns this clone: Its antigen is still unknown.

The CDR3 contains 13 residues. The V gene lost 0 bases and the J gene lost 4 bases, with 7 bases spanning the gap. Germline CDR1 and CDR2: SGDLS and YYNGEE. The chain links TRBV9 to TRBJ2-5; D ambiguous. This TCR was sampled from a woman aged 35 to 49 with glioma. Some clones in this sample may be carry-over from other donors' samples. This material consisted of PBMCs, taken from a glioma patient whose treatment included an IDH1 peptide vaccine. The CDR3 nucleotides are TGTGCCAGCAGCGTAGCCCCAGCAGAGACCCAGTACTTC. This codes for CASSVAPAETQYF.